Listed below are T cell receptor beta chains from one sample, sequenced in a study of untreated major depressive disorder. Profiling relied on immunoSEQ multiplex PCR, and the TCRdb table lists in-frame clones only, not all of them. The sample has approximately 12,000 clones, about 93% seen once; the top ten hold about 0.82%. Sequenced: CD4+ T cells from PBMCs. The receptor set was obtained from a man aged 25-45 years with major depressive disorder. Each CDR3 is given without its conserved first and last residue.

>TRBV7-3|TRBJ2-1
ASSLIPPYNEQF
>TRBV9|TRBJ2-7
ASSYQEGVSYEQY
>TRBV4-1|TRBJ2-5
ASSQQGLAGLQETQY
>TRBV5-1|TRBJ2-1
ASRTSEGSYNEQF
>TRBV4-1|TRBJ2-1
ASSQGMIHSYNEQF
>TRBV2|TRBJ1-5
ASSVTGVSQPQH
>TRBV27|TRBJ2-1
ASSRNVLYSYNEQF
>TRBV11-3|TRBJ2-3
ASSPLAGGPGDTQY
>TRBV10-3|TRBJ2-7
ASHRDRAYEQY
>TRBV4-1|TRBJ1-1
ASSQVPIGWEGNTEAF
>TRBV4-1|TRBJ1-6
ASSPNGQNNSPLH
>TRBV6-5|TRBJ1-6
ASSSTGLNSPLH
>TRBV29-1|TRBJ1-1
SVEKGQLTEAF
>TRBV2|TRBJ1-1
ASSGYRGGTEAF
>TRBV2|TRBJ1-1
ASSEMAQMNTEAF
>TRBV2|TRBJ1-4
ASEDPARKLF
>TRBV11-2|TRBJ1-4
ASSLGQGSGEKLF
>TRBV15|TRBJ2-2
ATSRQGRNTGELF
>TRBV5-1|TRBJ1-2
ASSVTGGRSYGYT
>TRBV7-6|TRBJ1-3
ASSSGTGLSGNTIY
>TRBV6-5|TRBJ2-5
ASSYNMWTYQETQY
>TRBV2|TRBJ2-1
ASKSPDEQF
>TRBV5-4|TRBJ1-1
ASSLDGSSTEAF
>TRBV19|TRBJ2-1
ATGTSVEQF
>TRBV2|TRBJ1-5
ASSRQNSNQPQH
>TRBV6-4|TRBJ2-1
ASQAGGPLIGEQF
>TRBV11-2|TRBJ2-1
ASSLAGGGGLNEQF
>TRBV2|TRBJ1-6
ASSVGMAAQPLH
>TRBV4-1|TRBJ2-7
ASSQDNSRLSSYEQY
>TRBV18|TRBJ1-2
ASSPGGTNYGYT
>TRBV19|TRBJ1-5
ASSPRTGLSSNQPQH
>TRBV7-9|TRBJ2-5
ASSSGVLGQETQY
>TRBV2|TRBJ2-7
ASSTQGVIGEQY
>TRBV7-6|TRBJ2-1
ASSPQFLGKSSYNEQF
>TRBV11-2|TRBJ2-6
ASSLQGAGANVLT
>TRBV15|TRBJ1-1
ATSREQSNTEAF
>TRBV7-3|TRBJ2-7
ASSPGTGAYEQY